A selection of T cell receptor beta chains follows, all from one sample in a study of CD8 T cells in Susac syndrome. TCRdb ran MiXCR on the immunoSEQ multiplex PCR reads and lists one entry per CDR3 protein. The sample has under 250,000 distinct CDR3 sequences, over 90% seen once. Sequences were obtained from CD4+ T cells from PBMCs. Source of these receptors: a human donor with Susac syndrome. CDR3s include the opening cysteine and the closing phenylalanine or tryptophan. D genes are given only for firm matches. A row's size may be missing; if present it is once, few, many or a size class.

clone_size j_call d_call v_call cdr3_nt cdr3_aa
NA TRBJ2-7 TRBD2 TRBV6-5 TGTGCCAGCAGTTTCGGACTAGCGGGGGGGCGACCCTACGAGCAGTACTTC CASSFGLAGGRPYEQYF
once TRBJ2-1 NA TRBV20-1 TGCAGTGCTAGAGTTCCCCAGGGCAATGAGCAGTTCTTC CSARVPQGNEQFF
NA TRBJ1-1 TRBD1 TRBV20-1 TGCAGTGCTTCCGGGACAGGGTATACCGTTTTCTTT CSASGTGYTVFF
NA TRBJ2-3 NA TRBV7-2 TGTGCCAGCAGTATGACAGACTCAGGCACAGATACGCAGTATTTT CASSMTDSGTDTQYF
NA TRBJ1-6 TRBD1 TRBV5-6 TGTGCCAGCAGCGACGGACAGGGCCGCTATAATTCACCCCTCCACTTT CASSDGQGRYNSPLHF
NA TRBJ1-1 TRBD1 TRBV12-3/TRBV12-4 TGTGCCAGCAGTGAGGGGGCCGTAGGCACTGAAGCTTTCTTT CASSEGAVGTEAFF
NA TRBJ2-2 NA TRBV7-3 TGTGCCAGCAGCCCCCAAGGGGGGAAGAACACCGGGGAGCTGTTTTTT CASSPQGGKNTGELFF
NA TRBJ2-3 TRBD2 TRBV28 TGTGCCAGCAGTTCACCGGGGCTAGCGGGGTACACAGATACGCAGTATTTT CASSSPGLAGYTDTQYF
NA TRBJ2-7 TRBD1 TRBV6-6 TGTGCCAGCAGTTACGGGGACAGCTCCTACGAGCAGTACTTC CASSYGDSSYEQYF
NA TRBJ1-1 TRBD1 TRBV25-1 TGTGCCAGCAGTGAAAGGACAGGGTTTGAAGCTTTCTTT CASSERTGFEAFF
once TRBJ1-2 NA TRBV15 TGTGCCACCAGCAGAGGGGCAGACTATGGCTACACCTTC CATSRGADYGYTF
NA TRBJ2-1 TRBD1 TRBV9 TGTGCCAGCAGCTCCCGACAGGGATCTTACAATGAGCAGTTCTTC CASSSRQGSYNEQFF
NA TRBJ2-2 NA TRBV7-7 TGTGCTAGCAGCTCCCAGCCGGGACTCATGGCCGGGGAGCTGTTTTTT CASSSQPGLMAGELFF
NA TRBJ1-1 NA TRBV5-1 TGCGCCAGCAGCTTGACACCCATGAACACTGAAGCTTTCTTT CASSLTPMNTEAFF
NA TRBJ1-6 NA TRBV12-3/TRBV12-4 TGTGCCAGCTCCGGTCGGGAGTGGCAGGGTAGTTCACCCCTCCACTTT CASSGREWQGSSPLHF
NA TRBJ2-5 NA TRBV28 TGTGCCAGCAGTTTAGGGAACCGGGAGACCCAGTACTTC CASSLGNRETQYF
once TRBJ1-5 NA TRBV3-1 TGTGCCAGCAGCCAAGATCCTTGGCAGGATGGCCTCAATATGCCCCAGCATTTT CASSQDPWQDGLNMPQHF
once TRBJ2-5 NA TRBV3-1 TGTGCCAGCAGCCAAGCCGGCGGGGGCCAGGTCGGTGCGACCCAGTACTTC CASSQAGGGQVGATQYF
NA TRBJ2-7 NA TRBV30 TGTGCCTGGGGCAGCAGCTCCTACGAGCAGTACTTC CAWGSSSYEQYF
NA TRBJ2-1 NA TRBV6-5 TGTGCCAGCAGTTTGCAGGGTTGGTACAATGAGCAGTTCTTC CASSLQGWYNEQFF
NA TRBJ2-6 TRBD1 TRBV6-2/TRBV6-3 TGTGCCAGCAGCCTGCTGTTCGGGACAGCCTACTCTGGGGCCAACGTCCTGACTTTC CASSLLFGTAYSGANVLTF
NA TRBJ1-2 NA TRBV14 TGTGCCAGCAGTCGAGGGGACACCTTCTATGGCTACACCTTC CASSRGDTFYGYTF
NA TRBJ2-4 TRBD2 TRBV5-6 TGTGCCAGCAGCCCGGGGGGGGAAGGCAAAAACATTCAGTACTTC CASSPGGEGKNIQYF
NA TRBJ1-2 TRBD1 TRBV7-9 TGTGCCAGCAGCTCGGAGACAGGGATTAATGGCTACACCTTC CASSSETGINGYTF
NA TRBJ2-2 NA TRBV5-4 TGTGCCAGCAGCTTGACAAGTAACACCGGGGAGCTGTTTTTT CASSLTSNTGELFF
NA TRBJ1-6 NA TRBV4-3 TGCGCCAGCAGCCAAGATCGGGCAGGGAGGTCCTATAATTCACCCCTCCACTTT CASSQDRAGRSYNSPLHF
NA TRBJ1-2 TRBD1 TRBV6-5 TGTGCCAGCAGTTACTACCCCAAAGACAGGGCTCTGGGCTACACCTTC CASSYYPKDRALGYTF
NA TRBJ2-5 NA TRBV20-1 TGCAGTGCTAGAGATGGGGCTAGCTGGGAGACCCAGTACTTC CSARDGASWETQYF
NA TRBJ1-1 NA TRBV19 TGTGCCAGTAGTGACAGAGGGGACACTGAAGCTTTCTTT CASSDRGDTEAFF
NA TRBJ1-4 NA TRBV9 TGTGCCAGCAGCGTAGTAAGGCCGGGGGATGAAAAACTGTTTTTT CASSVVRPGDEKLFF
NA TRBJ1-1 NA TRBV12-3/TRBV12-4 TGTGCCAGCACGCAGGGCGCGAACACTGAAGCTTTCTTT CASTQGANTEAFF
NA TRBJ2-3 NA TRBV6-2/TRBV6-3 TGTGCCAGCAGTTCATCTTACACAGATACGCAGTATTTT CASSSSYTDTQYF
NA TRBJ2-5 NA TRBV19 TGTGCCAGTAGTATAGACCCGGGTACGGAGACCCAGTACTTC CASSIDPGTETQYF
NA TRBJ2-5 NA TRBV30 TGTGCCTGGAGAGAGGGTTGGGCGGAGACCCAGTACTTC CAWREGWAETQYF
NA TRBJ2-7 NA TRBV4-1 TGCGCCAGCAGCCAACAAAGGACATCCGACGCTCCTTACGAGCAGTACTTC CASSQQRTSDAPYEQYF
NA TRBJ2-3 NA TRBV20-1 TGCAGTGCTAGAATAGCGACTAGCACAGATACGCAGTATTTT CSARIATSTDTQYF
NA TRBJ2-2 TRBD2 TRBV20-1 TGCAGTGCTAGAGATCTCAGGACTAGCCCCGGGGAGCTGTTTTTT CSARDLRTSPGELFF
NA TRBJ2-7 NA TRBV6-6 TGTGCCAGCAGCCCCCCCGGTGCGATTTACGAGCAGTACTTC CASSPPGAIYEQYF
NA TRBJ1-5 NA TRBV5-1 TGCGCCAGCAGCTTGGGGGGGAATTATCAGCCCCAGCATTTT CASSLGGNYQPQHF
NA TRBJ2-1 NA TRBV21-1 TGTGCCAGCAGCAAAGATCCCTTC CASSKDPF
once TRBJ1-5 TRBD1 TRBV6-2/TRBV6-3 TGTGCCAGCGGGGACAGGGTCCTCCTAGGGCAGCCCCAGCATTTT CASGDRVLLGQPQHF
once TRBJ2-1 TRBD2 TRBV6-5 TGTGCCAGCACCCGACTAGCGGGGGGTTACAATGAGCAGTTCTTC CASTRLAGGYNEQFF
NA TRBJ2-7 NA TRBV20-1 TGCAGTGCTAGACCAGCATACTTCTCCTACGAGCAGTACTTC CSARPAYFSYEQYF
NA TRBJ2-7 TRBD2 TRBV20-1 TGCAGTGCTAGAGATCAGGCTAGCGGGGACTCCTACGAGCAGTACTTC CSARDQASGDSYEQYF
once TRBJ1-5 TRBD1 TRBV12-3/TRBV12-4 TGTGCCAGCAGTCTCCGGACAGGGACGGGTCAGCCCCAGCATTTT CASSLRTGTGQPQHF
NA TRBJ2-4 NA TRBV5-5 TGTGCCAGCAGCTTGCTGATTGAGGTAGCCAAAAACATTCAGTACTTC CASSLLIEVAKNIQYF
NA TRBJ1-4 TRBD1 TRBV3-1 TGTGCCAGCAGCCTCTCCGGGGGACAGCGAACTTCAAAGCTGTTTTTT CASSLSGGQRTSKLFF